The source of this TCR beta chain is a study of blood T cells in healthy people across ages. Germline loops: CDR1 DFQATT, CDR2 SNEGSKA (reference sequence). V was pared by 5 bases and J by 3 bases, with 17 bases between. The CDR3 has 14 amino acids. Sample-barcoded 5' priming and a J-beta primer mix drove a second PCR of about 6 to 11 cycles. TCRdb reprocessed the 5' RACE reads with MiXCR, giving one entry per CDR3 protein. The sample holds around 940,000 distinct CDR3 sequences, roughly 51% seen once. This TCR was recovered from a woman in her sixties or seventies in good health. The chain joins TRBV20-1 to TRBJ2-7; D is unclear. Sequencing was carried out using blood. In nucleotides, the CDR3 is TGCAGTGCTCGCCTCCTTATAGCCGACTACGAGCAGTACTTC. Its protein product is CSARLLIADYEQYF.